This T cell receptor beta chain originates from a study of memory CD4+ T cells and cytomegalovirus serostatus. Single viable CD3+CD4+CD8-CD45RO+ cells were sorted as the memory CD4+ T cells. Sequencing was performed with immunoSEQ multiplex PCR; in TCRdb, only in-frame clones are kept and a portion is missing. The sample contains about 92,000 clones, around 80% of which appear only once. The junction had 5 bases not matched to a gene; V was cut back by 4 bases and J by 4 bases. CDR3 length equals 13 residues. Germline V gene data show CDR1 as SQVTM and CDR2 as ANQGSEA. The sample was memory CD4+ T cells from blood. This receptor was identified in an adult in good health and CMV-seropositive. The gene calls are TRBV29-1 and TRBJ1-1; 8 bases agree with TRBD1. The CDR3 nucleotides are TGCAGCGTTGTCAGGGGGCCGTTCACTGAAGCTTTCTTT. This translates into CSVVRGPFTEAFF.